The 6 T cell receptor beta chains given below trace back to one sample, sequenced in a study of OX40 agonist ivuxolimab in advanced cancers. TCRdb's copy holds only in-frame clones and misses some; the assay was immunoSEQ multiplex PCR. This table has about 150,000 clones, 85% to 95% appearing once. The source was CD4+ or CD8+ T cells sorted from blood, collected in a trial of the OX40 agonist ivuxolimab. Receptors were obtained from an adult with an advanced solid tumor such as melanoma, head and neck, liver or kidney cancer.

CDR3 sequence reads: CASSFGRQGSNEQYF. In nucleotides, the CDR3 is TGTGCCAGCAGTTTCGGCCGACAGGGTAGCAACGAGCAGTACTTC. This sequence joins TRBV27 and TRBJ2-7, with TRBD1 identical over 7 bases. V lost 3 bases to trimming and J lost 5 bases; unmatched junction nucleotides: 10. CDR1 is MNHEY, CDR2 SMNVEV, per germline (reference sequence). This CDR3 spans 15 amino acids.

This rearrangement joins TRBV7-7 to TRBJ2-2, with 11 bases identical to TRBD1. CDR3 size: 16 residues. V dropped 5 bases and J dropped 6; count of bases not matched to a gene: 8. Germline assignment: CDR1 SSHAT and CDR2 FNYEAQ (reference sequence). The CDR3 DNA is TGTGCCAGCAGCCCAACAGGACAGGGGGCTCCCGGGGAGCTGTTTTTT. Its translation is CASSPTGQGAPGELFF. Full variable domain (remainder filled in from reference TRBV7-7 and TRBJ2-2): GAGVSQSPRYKVTKRGQDVTLRCDPISSHATLYWYQQALGQGPEFLTYFNYEAQPDKSGLPSDRFSAERPEGSISTLTIQRTEQRDSAMYRCASSPTGQGAPGELFFGEGSRLTVL.

V usage is TRBV7-2 and J usage is TRBJ2-7, with 8 positions matching TRBD2. The germline V gene has CDR1 SGHTA and CDR2 FQGNSA. The V gene end was trimmed by 0 bases and the J gene end by 2 bases; junction bases not matched to a gene: 3. There are 15 residues in the CDR3. The CDR3 nucleotides read TGTGCCAGCAGCTTAGCGCGGGGGGCTGCCTACGAGCAGTACTTC. Translating it yields CASSLARGAAYEQYF.

The chain combines TRBV10-3 with TRBJ1-6; 7 bases line up with TRBD1. Germline values: CDR1 ENHRY, CDR2 SYGVKD. The CDR3 length is 19 residues. Losses at the gene ends were 6 bases for V and 0 bases for J; bases not matched to a gene: 14. CDR3 region: CAISQARDRVSSYNSPLHF. CDR3 bases: TGTGCCATCAGCCAGGCCCGAGACAGGGTTAGCTCCTATAATTCACCCCTCCACTTT.

The chain combines TRBV4-3 with TRBJ2-5, with TRBD1 matching over 7 bases. This CDR3 spans 16 amino acids. Germline CDR1 and CDR2: LGHNA and YSLEER. V lost 4 bases to trimming and J lost 9 bases; unmatched junction nucleotides: 17. The CDR3 DNA follows: TGCGCCAGCAGCCCCCCTACCGGGACAGTGGTTAAGGCCCAGTACTTC. It is translated as CASSPPTGTVVKAQYF.

J is TRBJ1-3 and V is TRBV5-5, with D unresolved. Trimming left V 3 bases short and J 2 bases short, with 12 bases between. Per germline, CDR1 SGHKS and CDR2 YYEKEE (reference sequence). The CDR3 sequence is 15 residues long. The chain's CDR3 is CASSSALGPGNTIYF. The CDR3 coding sequence is TGTGCCAGCAGCTCGGCCCTTGGGCCTGGAAACACCATATATTTT.